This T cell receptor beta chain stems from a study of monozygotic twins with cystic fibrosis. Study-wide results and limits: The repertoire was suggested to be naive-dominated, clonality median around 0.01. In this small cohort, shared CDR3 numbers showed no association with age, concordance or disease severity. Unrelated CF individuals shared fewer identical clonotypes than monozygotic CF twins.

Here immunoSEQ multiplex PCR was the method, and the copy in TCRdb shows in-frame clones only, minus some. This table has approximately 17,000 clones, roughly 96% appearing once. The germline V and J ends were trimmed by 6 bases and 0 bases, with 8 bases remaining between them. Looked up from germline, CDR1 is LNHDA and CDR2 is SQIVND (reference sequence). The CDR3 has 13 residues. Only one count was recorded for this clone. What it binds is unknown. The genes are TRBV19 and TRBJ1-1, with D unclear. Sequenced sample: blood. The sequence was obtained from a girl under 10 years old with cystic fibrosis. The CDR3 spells CASRDRMNTEAFF. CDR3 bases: TGTGCCAGTAGGGATAGAATGAACACTGAAGCTTTCTTT.